This TCR beta chain was sequenced for a study of T cell responses to AZD1222 COVID-19 vaccine. Regarding the study as a whole: Just 5 or 6 AZD1222 recipients tested seropositive at baseline. Donors were mostly white British, more females; clonal diversity possibly underestimated.

This clone occurred once. What it binds is unknown. Assay: immunoSEQ multiplex PCR; the TCRdb copy retains only in-frame clones and omits some. The table lists tens of thousands of clones, 75% to 90% of them singletons, with 30% to 35% in the top ten. CDR1 and CDR2 from the germline V gene are MDHEN and SYDVKM. V lost 5 bases and J lost 6; bases outside the gene matches: 13. There are 15 residues in the CDR3. The rearrangement links TRBV28 to TRBJ2-7; 7 positions match TRBD1. Sequencing used peripheral blood, obtained on day 0 of AZD1222 vaccination. The receptor comes from an adult in good health. CDR3 in DNA: TGTGCCAGCAGTCCGATGGGACAGTTTCGGTCCGAGCAGTACTTC. Its protein is CASSPMGQFRSEQYF.